This TCR beta chain was sequenced for a study of vaccination and CD4 T cells after COVID-19. In the study overall: Those taking part got two shots of either the BNT162b2 or the mRNA-1273 vaccine.

With regard to this clonotype: The antigen remains undetermined.

Whole-study results and caveats: A median of 86.3% of reactive clones, in convalescent patients, became evident only post-vaccination.

Regarding treatment: 10-day PBMC culture with coronavirus spike peptide pools or control peptides (ViraFEST assay). Negative selection isolated the CD4+ T cells once the cells had been cultured for under 13 days. V lost 6 bases and J lost 0, with 11 bases in between. CDR3 length: 14 amino acids. Looked up from germline, CDR1 is LNHDA and CDR2 is SQIVND (reference sequence). The Oncomine TCR Beta short-read assay generated sequence data from the DNA of cultured CD4+ T cells. Researchers extracted genomic DNA from CD4+ T cells that had been cultured. In TCRdb, the PCR reads were re-called with MiXCR into one record per CDR3 protein. Among roughly 15,000 distinct CDR3 sequences listed, roughly 51% were seen once.

The chain is built from TRBV19 and TRBJ1-1; weak D call: TRBD1 (6 bases). Sequences were obtained from CD4+ T cells from blood, cultured in vitro. This TCR derives from a human donor who had recovered from COVID-19. CDR3 DNA: TGTGCCAGTAGCCCCGGGACATTGAACACTGAAGCTTTCTTT. The encoded protein is CASSPGTLNTEAFF.